This T cell receptor beta chain was found in a study of PD-1 blockade in classical Hodgkin lymphoma. The J segment lost 5 bases and the V segment lost 2 bases, leaving 6 bases of the junction unmatched. CDR3 length equals 15 residues. CDR1 and CDR2 from the germline V gene are SGHDT and YYEEEE. TCRdb's table, derived via immunoSEQ multiplex PCR, lists solely in-frame clones and lacks some. This table holds about 34,000 clones, approximately 82% found once. After autologous stem cell transplantation all patients relapsed, and prior brentuximab vedotin exposure differed between cohorts. The specimen was peripheral blood mononuclear cells (PBMCs), collected before the second cycle of nivolumab. The chain has TRBV5-6 and TRBJ2-3; 9 nucleotides align to TRBD2. The source is a human donor with classical Hodgkin lymphoma. The CDR3 bases are TGTGCCAGCAGCTTCCTGCGGGGGGGCAGAGATACGCAGTATTTT. Translating it yields CASSFLRGGRDTQYF. The full variable domain, completed using reference TRBV5-6 and TRBJ2-3, is DAGVTQSPTHLIKTRGQQVTLRCSPKSGHDTVSWYQQALGQGPQFIFQYYEEEERQRGNFPDRFSGHQFPNYSSELNVNALLLGDSALYLCASSFLRGGRDTQYFGPGTRLTVL.